This T cell receptor (beta chain) is drawn from a study of OX40 agonist ivuxolimab in advanced cancers. Whole-study context: It was permissible to have had prior anti-PD-1, anti-PD-L1 or anti-CTLA-4 therapy, and approximately 40% had some. One patient with hepatocellular carcinoma and two with cutaneous melanoma, three in all, had partial responses.

Deletions cut 4 bases from V and 8 bases from J, with 15 bases between. The CDR3 spans 13 residues. Germline CDR1 reads SGHVS; CDR2 reads FQNEAQ. As concerns this clone: Its antigen is not known.

Method: immunoSEQ multiplex PCR; TCRdb's copy keeps in-frame clones and lacks some. Among 65,000 to 95,000 clones listed, 90% to 95% were seen once. Study conclusions and caveats: Clonal expansion by week 6 occurred in CD4+ and CD8+ blood T cells (at 0.1 to 3.0 mg/kg). Compared with others, partial responders at 0.1-3.0 mg/kg displayed clonal expansion among the lowest.

The sample was CD4+ or CD8+ T cells sorted from blood, taken in a trial of the OX40 agonist ivuxolimab. The chain joins TRBV7-8 to TRBJ2-7; no definite D call. The TCR originated in an adult with an advanced solid tumor such as melanoma, head and neck, liver or kidney cancer. The CDR3 DNA reads TGTGCCAGCAGCTCATCCTCCCTGGAAAAGCAGTACTTC. Encoded protein: CASSSSSLEKQYF. Combining the CDR3 with reference TRBV7-8 and TRBJ2-7 gives the whole variable domain GAGVSQSPRYKVAKRGQDVALRCDPISGHVSLFWYQQALGQGPEFLTYFQNEAQLDKSGLPSDRFFAERPEGSVSTLKIQRTQQEDSAVYLCASSSSSLEKQYFGPGTRLTVT.